This T cell receptor (beta chain) was sequenced in a study of PD-1 blockade in classical Hodgkin lymphoma. Overall study context: Patients were given intravenous nivolumab, 3 mg/kg, every 2 weeks.

Time point described: cycle 4 day 1 (C4D1), after less than seven weeks of nivolumab. After autologous stem cell transplantation all patients relapsed, and prior brentuximab vedotin exposure differed between cohorts. Sequencing was performed with immunoSEQ multiplex PCR; in TCRdb, only in-frame clones are kept and a portion is missing. The sample has some 30,000 clones, around 72% seen once. Trimming removed 7 bases at V and 4 bases at J, with 11 bases between. Germline V gene data show CDR1 as SNHLY and CDR2 as FYNNEI. The CDR3 runs to 13 residues. The gene calls are TRBV2 and TRBJ1-5, with D possibly being TRBD1 (6 bases). The source is a human donor with classical Hodgkin lymphoma. The sequenced sample was peripheral blood mononuclear cells (PBMCs), obtained before the fourth cycle of nivolumab. CDR3 sequence: CASKGERNQPQHF. The DNA for the CDR3 is TGTGCCAGCAAGGGGGAGCGAAATCAGCCCCAGCATTTT. The entire variable domain, with the rest obtained from reference TRBV2 and TRBJ1-5, is as follows: EPEVTQTPSHQVTQMGQEVILRCVPISNHLYFYWYRQILGQKVEFLVSFYNNEISEKSEIFDDQFSVERPDGSNFTLKIRSTKLEDSAMYFCASKGERNQPQHFGDGTRLSIL.